A single sample gave rise to the 18 T cell receptor beta chains below, sequenced in a study of memory CD4+ T cells and cytomegalovirus serostatus. The sort gate was single viable CD3+CD4+CD8-CD45RO+ cells for memory CD4+ T cells. Measured with immunoSEQ multiplex PCR; TCRdb has only the in-frame clones, and not every one. The sample lists 64,000 or so clones, approximately 80% seen once, with around 0.81% in the top ten. Sequenced sample: memory CD4+ T cells from blood. These TCRs come from an adult in good health and CMV-seronegative.

The rearrangement uses TRBV5-4 and TRBJ2-4; 10 bases map to TRBD1. The CDR3 loop spans 15 amino acids. Germline V CDR1 and CDR2: SGHNT, YYREEE (reference sequence). With V trimmed by 0 bases and J by 8 bases, 5 bases remained unmatched. CDR3 amino acids: CASSLGGTGDHIQYF. The CDR3 DNA follows: TGTGCCAGCAGCTTGGGGGGGACAGGGGATCACATTCAGTACTTC.

The chain links TRBV20-1 to TRBJ1-1; no firm D call. This CDR3 has 11 amino acids. Germline values: CDR1 DFQATT, CDR2 SNEGSKA (reference sequence). V lost 1 base to trimming and J lost 7 bases, with 7 bases between them. CDR3 coding DNA: TGCAGTGCTAGAGGAGGTTTTGAAGCTTTCTTT. Translated: CSARGGFEAFF.

This clone turned up a few times. This CDR3 reads CASSSPGRSSYEQYF. CDR3 sequence (DNA): TGTGCCAGCAGTTCTCCAGGTCGAAGCTCCTACGAGCAGTACTTC. J is TRBJ2-7 and V is TRBV6-6; D not resolved. Trimming cost V 4 bases and J 0 bases, with 13 bases left between them. This CDR3 spans 15 amino acids. The germline V gene has CDR1 MNHNY and CDR2 SVGAGI (reference sequence).

The J gene is TRBJ1-5, the V gene TRBV10-2, with D hard to call. V lost 3 bases to trimming and J lost 5 bases, with 11 bases between them. Germline CDR1 is WSHSY and CDR2 is SAAADI. This CDR3 is built from 14 residues. CDR3 in amino acids: CASSEVVGYQPQHF. CDR3 nucleotides: TGCGCCAGCAGTGAAGTAGTGGGATATCAGCCCCAGCATTTT.

The gene calls are TRBV6-1 and TRBJ1-2; possible D gene TRBD1, 6 bases. V dropped 8 bases and J dropped 8 bases, with 18 bases sitting between them. The CDR3 totals 13 residues. The germline CDR1 and CDR2 sequences are MNHNS and SASEGT. Here the CDR3 reads CASPGQNVGGYTF. CDR3 nucleotide sequence: TGTGCCAGCCCAGGACAGAACGTTGGAGGCTACACCTTC.

The chain employs TRBV6-1 and TRBJ1-1; 7 nucleotides line up with TRBD1. Germline V lookup: CDR1 MNHNS, CDR2 SASEGT. The CDR3 is 14 residues long. The CDR3 is CATQTQGGVTEAFF. The CDR3 DNA is TGTGCTACCCAAACCCAGGGGGGAGTGACTGAAGCTTTCTTT.

The rearrangement links TRBV5-1 to TRBJ1-2; D not resolved. The CDR3 totals 15 residues. V shed 6 bases and J shed 4 bases, with 19 bases lying between them. Germline loops: CDR1 SGHRS, CDR2 YFSETQ. In nucleotides, the CDR3 is TGCGCCAGCACCCTTACGGGTGAACAGTTCTATGGCTACACCTTC. It translates to CASTLTGEQFYGYTF.

This clone occurred a few times. The chain employs TRBV4-1 and TRBJ1-3, with TRBD1 matching over 7 bases. Germline CDR1 MGHRA, CDR2 YSYEKL. Losses at the gene ends were 4 bases for V and 4 bases for J; bases not matched to a gene: 16. CDR3 length: 18 amino acids. CDR3 bases: TGCGCCAGCAGCCTAAACCCCCTTAGACAGGGTGGCGGAAACACCATATATTTT. It translates to CASSLNPLRQGGGNTIYF.

This clone was picked up a small number of times. The chain is built from TRBV29-1 and TRBJ2-7; 9 nucleotides agree with TRBD1. The germline gives CDR1 SQVTM, CDR2 ANQGSEA. The CDR3 sequence is 13 residues long. Germline trimming cut 6 bases from V and 6 bases from J; bases unmatched to any gene: 9. CDR3 residues: CSVSGTGRREQYF. The CDR3 coding sequence is TGCAGCGTCTCCGGGACAGGGCGACGCGAGCAGTACTTC.

The rearrangement links TRBV19 to TRBJ1-6; D is perhaps TRBD1 (5 bases). The CDR3 is made up of 14 amino acids. Per the germline V gene, CDR1 is LNHDA and CDR2 is SQIVND (reference sequence). The V end lost 6 bases, the J end lost 11 bases, and 17 bases lay between the germline ends. CDR3 DNA: TGTGCCAGTAGCGTAAGGGACCCTAAGGCACCCCTCCACTTT. Protein sequence: CASSVRDPKAPLHF.

This clone has just a few counts. The gene calls are TRBV4-3 and TRBJ2-2, with D maybe TRBD1 (5 bases). Trimming pared 0 bases from V and 2 bases from J, leaving 10 bases between. Germline CDR1 is LGHNA and CDR2 is YSLEER. The CDR3 is 16 residues long. The CDR3 coding sequence is TGCGCCAGCAGCCAAGATCCGCAGGGAAACACCGGGGAGCTGTTTTTT. Its protein product is CASSQDPQGNTGELFF.

V usage is TRBV7-6 and J usage is TRBJ2-5, with D perhaps matching TRBD1 (5 bases). The germline V gene encodes CDR1 SGHVS and CDR2 FNYEAQ. This CDR3 has 16 residues. Trimming removed 5 bases at V and 0 bases at J, with 16 bases between. Here the CDR3 reads CASSPVGRTHQETQYF. Written as DNA, the CDR3 is TGTGCCAGCAGCCCAGTGGGGCGAACCCACCAAGAGACCCAGTACTTC. The full variable domain, completed using reference TRBV7-6 and TRBJ2-5, is GAGVSQSPRYKVTKRGQDVALRCDPISGHVSLYWYRQALGQGPEFLTYFNYEAQQDKSGLPNDRFSAERPEGSISTLTIQRTEQRDSAMYRCASSPVGRTHQETQYFGPGTRLLVL.

V is TRBV27 and J is TRBJ2-1; D gene unclear. CDR1 MNHEY and CDR2 SMNVEV come from the germline V gene (reference sequence). The ends were cut back, 7 bases at V and 5 bases at J, with 6 bases in the middle. CDR3 size: 11 residues. DNA for the CDR3: TGTGCCAGCACGAGGAACAATGAGCAGTTCTTC. It yields the protein CASTRNNEQFF.

This clone was found once. DNA for the CDR3: TGTGCCACCAGCAGAGAATTGGGGATCTATGGCTACACCTTC. This sequence encodes CATSRELGIYGYTF. This chain uses TRBV15 with TRBJ1-2, with D unclear. Deletions cut 0 bases from V and 4 bases from J, with 9 bases between. The CDR3 extends over 14 amino acids. CDR1 and CDR2 from the germline V gene are LNHNV and YYDKDF (reference sequence).

This chain connects TRBV7-9 to TRBJ2-3; 9 positions agree with TRBD2. CDR1 SEHNR and CDR2 FQNEAQ come from the germline V gene (reference sequence). J gave up 2 bases and V 5 bases, and 5 bases lay outside the gene matches. CDR3 length equals 15 residues. DNA for the CDR3: TGTGCCAGCAGCAAGACTAGCGGAAACACAGATACGCAGTATTTT. This encodes CASSKTSGNTDTQYF.

The chain links TRBV2 to TRBJ2-7; no firm D call. Trimming pared 1 base from V and 9 bases from J, leaving 16 bases between. Looked up from germline, CDR1 is SNHLY and CDR2 is FYNNEI. This CDR3 is 14 amino acids long. CDR3 sequence reads: CASSEVEVVVGQYF. In DNA form, the CDR3 reads TGTGCCAGCAGTGAAGTCGAAGTAGTCGTTGGGCAGTACTTC.

The rearrangement links TRBV7-2 to TRBJ2-2, with D perhaps TRBD2 (6 bases). Germline CDR1 SGHTA, CDR2 FQGNSA. The V end was cut by 1 base, the J end by 0 bases, with 12 bases between. The CDR3 is 17 amino acids. The CDR3 DNA reads TGTGCCAGCAGCTTAGGTTGGAGGGCGTCGAACACCGGGGAGCTGTTTTTT. Protein: CASSLGWRASNTGELFF.

The V call is TRBV6-1, the J call TRBJ1-3; no clear D gene. V lost 3 bases and J lost 0, with 12 bases in between. This CDR3 comprises 16 residues. From germline, CDR1 is MNHNS and CDR2 SASEGT. For the CDR3, the DNA is TGTGCCAGCAGTGAGCTAGGACGTGGCTCTGGAAACACCATATATTTT. Translated: CASSELGRGSGNTIYF.